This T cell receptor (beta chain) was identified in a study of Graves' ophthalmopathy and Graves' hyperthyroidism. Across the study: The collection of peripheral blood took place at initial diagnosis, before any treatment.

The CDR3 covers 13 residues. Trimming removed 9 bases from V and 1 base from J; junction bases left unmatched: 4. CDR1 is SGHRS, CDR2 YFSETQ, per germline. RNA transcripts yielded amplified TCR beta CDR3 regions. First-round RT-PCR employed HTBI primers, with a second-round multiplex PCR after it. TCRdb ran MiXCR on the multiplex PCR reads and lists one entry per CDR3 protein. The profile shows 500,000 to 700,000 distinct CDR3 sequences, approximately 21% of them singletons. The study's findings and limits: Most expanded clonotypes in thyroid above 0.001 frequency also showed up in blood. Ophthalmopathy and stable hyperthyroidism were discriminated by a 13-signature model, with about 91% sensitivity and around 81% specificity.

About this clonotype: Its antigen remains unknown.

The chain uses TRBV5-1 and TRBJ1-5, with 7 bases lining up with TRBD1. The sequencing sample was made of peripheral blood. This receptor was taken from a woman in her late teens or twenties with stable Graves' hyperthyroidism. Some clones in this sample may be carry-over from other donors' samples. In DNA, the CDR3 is TGCGCCAACAGGGACAGAAGCAATCAGCCCCAGCATTTT. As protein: CANRDRSNQPQHF. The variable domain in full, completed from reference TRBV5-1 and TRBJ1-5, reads KAGVTQTPRYLIKTRGQQVTLSCSPISGHRSVSWYQQTPGQGLQFLFEYFSETQRNKGNFPGRFSGRQFSNSRSEMNVSTLELGDSALYLCANRDRSNQPQHFGDGTRLSIL.